The 27 T cell receptor beta chains given below trace back to one sample, sequenced in a study of blood T cell repertoires in COVID-19 (dated by TCRdb to the early 2020s). The library was obtained by the immunoSEQ multiplex PCR assay. What TCRdb holds here is the immuneACCESS table cut down to in-frame rearrangements. Part of the clones is not present; checked against another copy, under half of the missing clones reflect an unresolved V gene, and the others are unexplained. Recorded for this sample are approximately 38,000 clones; roughly four fifths of them occurred a single time. 20% to 30% of the sample rests with the top ten. Sequencing was carried out using peripheral blood. These receptors were taken from a human donor with acute or convalescent COVID-19. The donor label of this sample is uncertain.

The chain recombines TRBV7-9 with TRBJ2-1; TRBD1 is a possible D gene (6 bases). This CDR3 is 14 amino acids long. CDR1 is SEHNR and CDR2 is FQNEAQ in the germline V gene (reference sequence). V dropped 3 bases and J dropped 6 bases, with 12 bases sitting between them. The CDR3: CASSFEQGPNEQFF. DNA of the CDR3: TGTGCCAGCAGCTTCGAACAGGGTCCCAATGAGCAGTTCTTC.

The genes are TRBV28 and TRBJ2-1; no firm D call. Germline V gives CDR1 MDHEN, CDR2 SYDVKM. V was cut by 4 bases and J by 7 bases, with 11 bases left in between. This CDR3 comprises 13 residues. The DNA for the CDR3 is TGTGCCAGCAGTTCCAGTCTAGGAAATGAGCAGTTCTTC. Translated, it gives CASSSSLGNEQFF. The whole variable domain, remainder taken from reference TRBV28 and TRBJ2-1, is DVKVTQSSRYLVKRTGEKVFLECVQDMDHENMFWYRQDPGLGLRLIYFSYDVKMKEKGDIPEGYSVSREKKERFSLILESASTNQTSMYLCASSSSLGNEQFFGPGTRLTVL.

This CDR3 reads CASSRAGQADYGYTF. The CDR3 nucleotides are TGTGCCAGTAGTAGGGCGGGACAGGCCGACTATGGCTACACCTTC. The rearrangement uses TRBV19 and TRBJ1-2; 8 bases are shared with TRBD1. Trimming removed 4 bases from V and 3 bases from J; junction bases left unmatched: 7. The CDR3 extends over 15 amino acids. CDR1 and CDR2 (germline): LNHDA, SQIVND (reference sequence). The variable domain in full, completed from reference TRBV19 and TRBJ1-2, reads DGGITQSPKYLFRKEGQNVTLSCEQNLNHDAMYWYRQDPGQGLRLIYYSQIVNDFQKGDIAEGYSVSREKKESFPLTVTSAQKNPTAFYLCASSRAGQADYGYTFGSGTRLTVV.

The chain recombines TRBV7-2 with TRBJ2-7, with 15 bases matching TRBD2. The germline V gene has CDR1 SGHTA and CDR2 FQGNSA. The CDR3 has 19 residues. Trimming cost V 1 base and J 6 bases; bases outside gene matches: 13. CDR3 sequence (DNA): TGTGCCAGCAGCTTAGTAGGGCCCGGGACTAGCGGGGGGACTGGCGAGCAGTACTTC. Amino acids: CASSLVGPGTSGGTGEQYF.

The chain joins TRBV7-2 to TRBJ1-2; 8 positions match TRBD1. Germline V lookup: CDR1 SGHTA, CDR2 FQGNSA. V lost 2 bases to trimming and J lost 9 bases; unmatched junction nucleotides: 8. CDR3 size: 14 residues. CDR3 protein: CASSLQGATSRYTF. As DNA, the CDR3 is TGTGCCAGCAGCTTACAGGGGGCGACTTCGCGCTACACCTTC.

This clone was counted many times. V usage is TRBV19 and J usage is TRBJ1-4, with D possibly matching TRBD1 (5 bases). Germline V gene sequence: CDR1 LNHDA, CDR2 SQIVND (reference sequence). The germline V and J ends were trimmed by 7 bases and 5 bases, with 17 bases remaining between them. The CDR3 totals 15 residues. In nucleotides, the CDR3 is TGTGCCAGTACCCCCCCCGGGGGATGGAATGAAAAACTGTTTTTT. Translation: CASTPPGGWNEKLFF.

The chain joins TRBV5-1 to TRBJ2-2; 9 nucleotides line up with TRBD1. J was trimmed by 8 bases and V by 5 bases; bases with no gene match: 13. The CDR3 loop spans 16 amino acids. The germline CDR1 and CDR2 sequences are SGHRS and YFSETQ. The CDR3 loop reads CASREPGQGSSGELFF. CDR3 coding DNA: TGCGCCAGCAGGGAGCCGGGACAGGGATCGTCTGGGGAGCTGTTTTTT.

The chain couples TRBV18 to TRBJ2-7; D not certain. The CDR3 spans 15 residues. V was trimmed by 6 bases and J by 3 bases, leaving 18 bases between them. CDR1 is KGHSH, CDR2 LQKENI, per germline. CDR3 bases: TGTGCCAGCTCCCCTCCGGGTCCTAACCTCTACGAGCAGTACTTC. It specifies CASSPPGPNLYEQYF.

The chain couples TRBV4-2 to TRBJ1-5; no clear D gene. The CDR3 runs 13 residues. CDR1 is LGHNA and CDR2 is YNFKEQ in the germline V gene. Trimming pared 0 bases from V and 5 bases from J, leaving 5 bases between. In DNA form, the CDR3 reads TGTGCCAGCAGCCAAGAGGTAGATCAGCCCCAGCATTTT. Encoded protein: CASSQEVDQPQHF.

The rearrangement uses TRBV6-5 and TRBJ2-3, with 10 bases fitting TRBD2. The CDR3 is 14 amino acids. Germline loops: CDR1 MNHEY, CDR2 SVGAGI. J lost 4 bases, V lost 9 bases, and 7 bases had no gene match. The CDR3 DNA is TGTGCCAGTCAGCGGGGGGGCAGCCCAGATACGCAGTATTTT. Its translation: CASQRGGSPDTQYF.

The V call is TRBV3-1 (or the pseudogene TRBV3-2), the J call TRBJ1-2; D not certain. V lost 0 bases, J lost 8 bases, and 7 bases lay in between. Per germline, CDR1 LGHDT and CDR2 YNNKEL (reference sequence). The CDR3 runs 12 residues. The CDR3 region has the DNA TGTGCCAGCAGCCAAGATTACAGCGGCTACACCTTC. As protein: CASSQDYSGYTF.

The V gene is TRBV5-4, the J gene TRBJ1-1; D is unclear. V shed 2 bases and J shed 6 bases, with 11 bases lying between them. This CDR3 comprises 13 residues. The V gene's germline CDR1 is SGHNT and CDR2 YYREEE (reference sequence). CDR3 sequence (DNA): TGTGCCAGCAGCTTCCGGGGATTGCCTGAAGCTTTCTTT. Translated: CASSFRGLPEAFF.

To note about this clone: Other DNA sequences in this sample translate to the same CDR3. This chain connects TRBV3-1 (or the pseudogene TRBV3-2) to TRBJ2-2; D not resolved. CDR3 length equals 13 residues. Trimming cost V 2 bases and J 3 bases, with 4 bases left between them. Germline CDR1 reads LGHDT; CDR2 reads YNNKEL (reference sequence). CDR3 bases: TGTGCCAGCAGCCAATCAGACACCGGGGAGCTGTTTTTT. Translation: CASSQSDTGELFF.

J is TRBJ2-6 and V is TRBV11-2; D may be TRBD1 (5 bases). This CDR3 has 18 amino acids. The V end lost 1 base, the J end lost 7 bases, and 20 bases lay between the germline ends. Germline CDR1 and CDR2: SGHAT and FQNNGV. The CDR3 reads CASSLGWLGQGHANVLTF. CDR3 bases: TGTGCCAGCAGCTTAGGATGGCTAGGTCAGGGCCACGCCAACGTCCTGACTTTC.

This chain connects TRBV5-5 to TRBJ1-3; 7 bases are shared with TRBD1. V was pared by 4 bases and J by 0 bases, with 4 bases of the junction left unmatched. The CDR3 consists of 15 residues. The germline CDR1 and CDR2 sequences are SGHKS and YYEKEE (reference sequence). CDR3 protein: CASSRDSSSGNTIYF. CDR3 DNA: TGTGCCAGCAGCCGGGACAGCTCCTCTGGAAACACCATATATTTT.

This clone appeared once. This sequence joins TRBV7-9 and TRBJ2-1, with 8 positions matching TRBD2. V lost 5 bases and J lost 5; bases outside the gene matches: 20. The CDR3 loop spans 19 amino acids. Germline loops: CDR1 SEHNR, CDR2 FQNEAQ (reference sequence). As DNA, the CDR3 is TGTGCCAGCAGCACACCTGAGGGGGAGATTGGACTAGCCAACAATGAGCAGTTCTTC. Protein sequence: CASSTPEGEIGLANNEQFF.

This chain links TRBV11-2 with TRBJ2-7, with D perhaps matching TRBD2 (6 bases). From germline, CDR1 is SGHAT and CDR2 FQNNGV. Deletions cut 6 bases from V and 1 base from J, with 13 bases between. The CDR3 spans 14 residues. CDR3 sequence: CASSDAGGSYEQYF. CDR3 sequence (DNA): TGTGCCAGCAGTGATGCCGGGGGATCCTACGAGCAGTACTTC.

This chain uses TRBV5-5 with TRBJ1-5, with TRBD1 identical over 7 bases. Germline V gene data show CDR1 as SGHKS and CDR2 as YYEKEE (reference sequence). The CDR3 is made up of 16 amino acids. V was clipped by 1 base and J by 6 bases; unmatched bases: 10. The CDR3 loop reads CASSLSNDRASQPQHF. The CDR3 DNA reads TGTGCCAGCAGCTTGTCAAATGACAGGGCCAGTCAGCCCCAGCATTTT.

This sequence joins TRBV6-5 and TRBJ1-2; D call uncertain. V lost 2 bases, J lost 8 bases, and 12 bases lay in between. Germline CDR1 reads MNHEY; CDR2 reads SVGAGI. This CDR3 comprises 13 residues. The CDR3 here is CASSYSQTQGYTF. CDR3 nucleotides: TGTGCCAGCAGTTACAGCCAAACTCAAGGCTACACCTTC.

The J gene is TRBJ1-4, the V gene TRBV6-2 or TRBV6-3; no clear D gene. The CDR3 contains 15 residues. V lost 5 bases and J 0 bases, leaving 10 bases between the germline ends. In germline, CDR1 is MNHEY, CDR2 SVGEGT. Here the CDR3 DNA reads TGTGCCAGCAGTAATAATTTCGCAACTAATGAAAAACTGTTTTTT. It is translated as CASSNNFATNEKLFF.

V and J are TRBV7-6 and TRBJ2-1; 7 nucleotides agree with TRBD2. This CDR3 is 15 amino acids long. Germline assignment: CDR1 SGHVS and CDR2 FNYEAQ. V shed 0 bases and J 6 bases; nucleotides not matched to a gene: 5. Here the CDR3 reads CASSLAAGAPNEQFF. The DNA for the CDR3 is TGTGCCAGCAGCTTAGCGGCGGGAGCACCCAATGAGCAGTTCTTC.

V gene TRBV2 combines with J gene TRBJ1-4; D perhaps matches TRBD1 (6 bases). Germline CDR1 SNHLY, CDR2 FYNNEI. Trimming pared 1 base from V and 4 bases from J, leaving 10 bases between. The CDR3 covers 15 residues. CDR3 amino acids: CASSEGGRGNEKLFF. The CDR3 DNA follows: TGTGCCAGCAGTGAAGGGGGGCGAGGTAATGAAAAACTGTTTTTT.

This sequence joins TRBV7-6 and TRBJ1-4; D is ambiguous. This CDR3 is built from 14 residues. V shed 3 bases and J shed 8 bases, with 13 bases lying between them. Germline V CDR1 and CDR2: SGHVS, FNYEAQ. The CDR3 here is CASSFHEGGEKLFF. The CDR3 nucleotides are TGTGCCAGCAGCTTTCACGAGGGTGGGGAAAAACTGTTTTTT.

The CDR3 nucleotides read TGTGCCAGCAGTCCCCCCGGTGTGCAGGGATACTATGGCTACACCTTC. Its translation: CASSPPGVQGYYGYTF. The chain is built from TRBV2 and TRBJ1-2, with D possibly being TRBD1 (5 bases). Germline V lookup: CDR1 SNHLY, CDR2 FYNNEI. The V and J ends lost 5 bases and 3 bases respectively, with 19 bases between them. The CDR3 has 16 amino acids.

This clone appeared a few times. The genes are TRBV11-2 and TRBJ2-7; a possible D gene is TRBD1 (6 bases). This CDR3 is built from 15 residues. V gave up 5 bases and J gave up 4 bases, with 18 bases separating them. CDR1 is SGHAT, CDR2 FQNNGV, per germline. For the CDR3, the DNA is TGTGCCAGCAGCAAGGACAGTTCACCATTTTACGAGCAGTACTTC. It is translated as CASSKDSSPFYEQYF.

V and J are TRBV2 and TRBJ1-3; D perhaps matches TRBD1 (5 bases). V was shortened by 6 bases and J by 0 bases, with 12 bases between the two germline ends. The CDR3 contains 15 residues. Looked up from germline, CDR1 is SNHLY and CDR2 is FYNNEI. The CDR3 DNA reads TGTGCCAGCAGAGCGGGGACTTCCTCTGGAAACACCATATATTTT. Protein: CASRAGTSSGNTIYF.

The gene calls are TRBV7-9 and TRBJ2-5, with D tentatively TRBD2 (5 bases). Trimming removed 5 bases at V and 5 bases at J, with 12 bases between. Germline CDR1 SEHNR, CDR2 FQNEAQ (reference sequence). This CDR3 contains 13 residues. CDR3 loop: CASSRPGWETQYF. The DNA of the CDR3 is TGTGCCAGCAGCCGGCCGGGGTGGGAGACCCAGTACTTC.